This T cell receptor (beta chain) was found in a study of blood T cell repertoires in COVID-19. About the study: Donors in the United States, Italy and Spain gave samples during acute or convalescent COVID-19.

Original processing notes: Reference gene primer amplification gave estimated nucleated cell counts. The method was immunoSEQ multiplex PCR; TCRdb's version includes in-frame clones alone and lacks a portion of them. That table supplies the V and J calls and clone size; D and trimming were determined from the DNA. The sample yields 230,000 or so clones, approximately 90% seen once. Participants' own reports of clinical history determined their cohort assignment. The V and J ends lost 0 bases and 5 bases respectively, with 15 bases between them. Germline CDR1 is LGHNA and CDR2 is YSLEER. The CDR3 runs to 16 residues.

The chain recombines TRBV4-3 with TRBJ2-3, with a weak D call TRBD2 (6 bases). The sequenced sample consisted of PBMCs or T cells enriched from blood (not recorded which). This clonotype originated in a woman in her 30s who had recovered from COVID-19. Written as DNA, the CDR3 is TGCGCCAGCAGCCAAGAAGGGAGGCCATCGGTAGATACGCAGTATTTT. As protein: CASSQEGRPSVDTQYF.